This T cell receptor beta chain originates from a study of blood T cell repertoires in COVID-19. Participants were aged about 18 to 100 years from 20 to 30 US areas. Source study methods: Amplified reference gene primers provided the basis for estimating nucleated cell counts. Libraries were prepared by immunoSEQ multiplex PCR; TCRdb keeps only in-frame clonotypes and omits some of them. V, J and clone size reflect that table, while D and trimming were determined from the DNA. The sample contains 320,000 or so clones, over 75% of which appear only once. This TCR derives from a man aged 25-45 years who had recovered from COVID-19. Sample: PBMCs or T cells enriched from blood (not recorded which).

CDR3 DNA sequence: TGCAGCGTTGAAGGCGGGACAGTCTCCTACGAGCAGTACTTC. Its translation: CSVEGGTVSYEQYF. The rearrangement links TRBV29-1 to TRBJ2-7; D might be TRBD1 (7 bases). This CDR3 region has 14 residues. Germline V CDR1 and CDR2: SQVTM, ANQGSEA. Deletions cut 1 base from V and 0 bases from J, with 10 bases between.